The T cell receptor (beta chain) under discussion was sequenced for a study of beta chain features in type 1 diabetes. This clone came up a few times. Its target is not known. Expressed TCRB transcripts were sequenced, since all the RNA that had been isolated was reverse transcribed. TCRdb's table, derived via immunoSEQ multiplex PCR, lists solely in-frame clones and lacks some. The sample consists of under 950,000 clones, 15% to 20% of them appearing once. The trim removed 5 bases at V and 6 bases at J, leaving 4 bases unmatched. The CDR3 totals 14 residues. Germline V gene lookup returns CDR1 SNHLY and CDR2 FYNNEI. Researchers reported sorting CD4+ naive, central memory, regulatory and stem cell-like memory cells via CD45RO/CCR7/CD25/CD127/CD95/CD27. Overall study results and limits: A closer apparent resemblance between naive, central memory and Treg TCRB repertoires was seen in patients than in healthy donors. Cells with high TCR expression could be over-represented by cDNA sequencing. Significant though moderate, a shortening of TCRB CDR3s appeared in all four CD4+ subsets of Type 1 diabetes patients.

The TCR was taken from a woman under 30 in good health. V gene TRBV2 combines with J gene TRBJ2-1; 10 bases fit TRBD1. The specimen was naive CD4+ T cells from blood. The CDR3 DNA reads TGTGCCAGCAGTCCTAGGACAGGGGGCAATGAGCAGTTCTTC. Amino acid sequence: CASSPRTGGNEQFF.